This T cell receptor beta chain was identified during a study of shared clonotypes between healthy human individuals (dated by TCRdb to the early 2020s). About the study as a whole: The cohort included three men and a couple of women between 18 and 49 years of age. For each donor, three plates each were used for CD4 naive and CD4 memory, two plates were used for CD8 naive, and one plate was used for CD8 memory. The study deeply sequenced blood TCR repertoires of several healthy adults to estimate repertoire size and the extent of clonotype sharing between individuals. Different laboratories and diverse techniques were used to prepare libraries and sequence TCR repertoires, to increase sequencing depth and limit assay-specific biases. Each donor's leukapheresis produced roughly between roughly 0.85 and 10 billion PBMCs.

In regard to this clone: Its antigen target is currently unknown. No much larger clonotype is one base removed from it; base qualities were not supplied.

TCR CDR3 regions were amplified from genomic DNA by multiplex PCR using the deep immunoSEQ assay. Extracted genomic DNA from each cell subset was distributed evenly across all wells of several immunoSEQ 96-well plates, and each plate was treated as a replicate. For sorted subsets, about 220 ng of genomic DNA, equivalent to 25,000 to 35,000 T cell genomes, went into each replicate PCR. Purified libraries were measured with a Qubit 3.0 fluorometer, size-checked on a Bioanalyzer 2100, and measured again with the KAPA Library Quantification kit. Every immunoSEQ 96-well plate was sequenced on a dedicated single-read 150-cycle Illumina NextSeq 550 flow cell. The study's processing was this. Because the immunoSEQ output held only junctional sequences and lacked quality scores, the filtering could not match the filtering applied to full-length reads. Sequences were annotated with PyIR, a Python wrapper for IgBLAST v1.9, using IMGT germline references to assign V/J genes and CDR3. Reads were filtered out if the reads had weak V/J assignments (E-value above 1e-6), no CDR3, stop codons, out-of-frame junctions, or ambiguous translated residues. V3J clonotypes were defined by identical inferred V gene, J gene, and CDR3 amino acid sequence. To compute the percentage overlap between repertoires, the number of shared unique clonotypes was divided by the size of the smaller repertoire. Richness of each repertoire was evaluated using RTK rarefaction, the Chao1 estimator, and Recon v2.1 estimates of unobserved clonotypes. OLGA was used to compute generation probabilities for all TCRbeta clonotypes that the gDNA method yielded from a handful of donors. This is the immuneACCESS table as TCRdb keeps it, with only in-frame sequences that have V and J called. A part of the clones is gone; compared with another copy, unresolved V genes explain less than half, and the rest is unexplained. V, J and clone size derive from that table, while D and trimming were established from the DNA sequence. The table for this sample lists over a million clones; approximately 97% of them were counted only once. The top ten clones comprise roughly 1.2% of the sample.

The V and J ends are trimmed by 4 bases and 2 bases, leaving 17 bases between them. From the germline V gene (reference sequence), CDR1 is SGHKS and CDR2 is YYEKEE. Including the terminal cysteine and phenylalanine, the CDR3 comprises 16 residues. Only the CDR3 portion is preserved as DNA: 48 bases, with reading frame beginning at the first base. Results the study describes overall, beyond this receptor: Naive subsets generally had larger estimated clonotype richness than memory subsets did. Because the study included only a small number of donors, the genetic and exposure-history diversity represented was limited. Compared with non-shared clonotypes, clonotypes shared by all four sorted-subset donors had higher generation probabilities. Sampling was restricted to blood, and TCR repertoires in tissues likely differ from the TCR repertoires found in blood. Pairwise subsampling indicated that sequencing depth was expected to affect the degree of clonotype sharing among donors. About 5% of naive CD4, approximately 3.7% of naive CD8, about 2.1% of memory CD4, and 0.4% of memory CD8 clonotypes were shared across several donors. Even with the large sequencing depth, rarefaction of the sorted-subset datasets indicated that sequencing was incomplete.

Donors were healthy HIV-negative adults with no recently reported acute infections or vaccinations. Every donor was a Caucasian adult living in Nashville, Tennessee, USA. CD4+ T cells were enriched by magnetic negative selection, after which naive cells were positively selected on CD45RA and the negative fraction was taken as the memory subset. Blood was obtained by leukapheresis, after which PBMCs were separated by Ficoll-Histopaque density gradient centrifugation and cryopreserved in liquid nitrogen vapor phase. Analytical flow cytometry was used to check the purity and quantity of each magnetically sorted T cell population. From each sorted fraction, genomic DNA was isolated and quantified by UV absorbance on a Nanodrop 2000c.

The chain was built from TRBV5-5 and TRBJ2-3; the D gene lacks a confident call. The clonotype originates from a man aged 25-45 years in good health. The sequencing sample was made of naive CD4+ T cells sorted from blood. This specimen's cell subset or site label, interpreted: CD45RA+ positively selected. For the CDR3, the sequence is CASSRGAGDDTDTQYF. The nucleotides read TGTGCCAGCAGCCGAGGAGCAGGCGACGACACAGATACGCAGTATTTT.